A single sample gave rise to the 4 T cell receptor beta chains below, sequenced in a study of T cell clones after liver transplantation (dated by TCRdb to between 2019 and 2020). The sample's time point label, in plain terms: pre-transplant. The library was made by the immunoSEQ multiplex PCR assay. TCRdb's version of the immuneACCESS table is confined to in-frame rearrangements and falls short of the full clone set. An unresolved V gene accounts for under half of the shortfall where checked; the remainder is of unknown origin. The table for this sample lists 95,000 to 110,000 clones; around 83% of them were counted only once. In total, the top ten clones hold about 0.89% of the sample. This material consisted of CD4+ T cells from blood, taken before liver transplant. Receptor source: a human donor who received a liver transplant.

The genes are TRBV30 and TRBJ1-4; 9 bases map to TRBD1. The J segment lost 8 bases and the V segment lost 1 base, leaving 5 bases of the junction unmatched. The V gene's germline CDR1 is GTSNPN and CDR2 SVGIG (reference sequence). The CDR3 totals 14 residues. The CDR3 is CAWSETGGNEKLFF. In nucleotides, the CDR3 is TGTGCCTGGAGTGAGACAGGGGGGAACGAAAAACTGTTTTTT.

The chain recombines TRBV10-3 with TRBJ1-6, with D possibly being TRBD1 (5 bases). The CDR3 length is 14 residues. V was cut by 0 bases and J by 7 bases, with 7 bases left in between. The germline CDR1 and CDR2 sequences are ENHRY and SYGVKD. CDR3: CAISESAGNSPLHF. CDR3 sequence (DNA): TGTGCCATCAGTGAGTCGGCAGGGAATTCACCCCTCCACTTT.

As DNA, the CDR3 is TGCGCCAGCAGTGAGTCCTGGGGACAGGGGTCGACCTACGAGCAGTACTTC. It specifies CASSESWGQGSTYEQYF. V and J are TRBV10-1 and TRBJ2-7; 10 bases match TRBD1. V lost 0 bases and J lost 2; bases outside the gene matches: 7. The CDR3 has 17 amino acids. Germline-derived CDR1 and CDR2 are WNHNN and SYGVQD (reference sequence).

The chain recombines TRBV18 with TRBJ2-3; 7 nucleotides line up with TRBD2. The CDR3 contains 16 residues. J was trimmed by 0 bases and V by 5 bases; bases with no gene match: 8. CDR1 and CDR2 (germline): KGHSH, LQKENI. The CDR3 DNA sequence: TGTGCCAGCTCATCCTATAGCGGGTCTAGCACAGATACGCAGTATTTT. Its protein is CASSSYSGSSTDTQYF.